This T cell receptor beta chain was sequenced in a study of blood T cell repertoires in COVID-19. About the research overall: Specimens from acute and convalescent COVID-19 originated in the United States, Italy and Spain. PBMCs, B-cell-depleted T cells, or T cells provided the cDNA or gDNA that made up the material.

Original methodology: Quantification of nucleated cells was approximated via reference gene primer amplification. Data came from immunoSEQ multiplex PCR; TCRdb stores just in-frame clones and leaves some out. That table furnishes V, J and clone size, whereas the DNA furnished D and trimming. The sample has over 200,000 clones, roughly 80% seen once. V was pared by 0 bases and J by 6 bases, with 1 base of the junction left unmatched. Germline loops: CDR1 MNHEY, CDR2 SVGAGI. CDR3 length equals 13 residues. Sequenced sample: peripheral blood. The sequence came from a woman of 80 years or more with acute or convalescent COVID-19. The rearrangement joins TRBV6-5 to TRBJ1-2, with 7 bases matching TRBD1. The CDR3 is CASSYSGGHGYTF. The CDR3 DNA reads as TGTGCCAGCAGTTACTCAGGGGGCCATGGCTACACCTTC.